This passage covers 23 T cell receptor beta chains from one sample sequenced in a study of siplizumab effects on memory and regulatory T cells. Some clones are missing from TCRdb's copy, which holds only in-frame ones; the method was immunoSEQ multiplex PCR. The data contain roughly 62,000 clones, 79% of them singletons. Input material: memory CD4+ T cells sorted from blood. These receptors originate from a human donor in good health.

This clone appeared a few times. The CDR3 sequence is CASFPTGGLTEAFF. In nucleotides, the CDR3 is TGTGCCAGCTTCCCCACCGGAGGTTTGACTGAAGCTTTCTTT. The rearrangement joins TRBV18 to TRBJ1-1; D gene ambiguous. Looked up from germline, CDR1 is KGHSH and CDR2 is LQKENI. This CDR3 comprises 14 residues. V shed 7 bases and J shed 5 bases, with 17 bases lying between them. Supplemented by reference TRBV18 and TRBJ1-1, the full variable domain reads NAGVMQNPRHLVRRRGQEARLRCSPMKGHSHVYWYRQLPEEGLKFMVYLQKENIIDESGMPKERFSAEFPKEGPSILRIQQVVRGDSAAYFCASFPTGGLTEAFFGQGTRLTVV.

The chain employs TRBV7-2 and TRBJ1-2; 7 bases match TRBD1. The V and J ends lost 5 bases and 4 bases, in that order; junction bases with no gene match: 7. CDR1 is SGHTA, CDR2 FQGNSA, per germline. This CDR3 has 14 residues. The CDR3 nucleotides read TGTGCCAGCAGCGCAACAGGGGAGGTCTATGGCTACACCTTC. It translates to CASSATGEVYGYTF.

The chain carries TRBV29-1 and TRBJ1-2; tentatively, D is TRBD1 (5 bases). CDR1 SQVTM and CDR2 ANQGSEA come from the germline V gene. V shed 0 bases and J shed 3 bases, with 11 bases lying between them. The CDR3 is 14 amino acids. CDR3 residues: CSVEEEEGHYGYTF. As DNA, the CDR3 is TGCAGCGTTGAAGAGGAGGAGGGGCACTATGGCTACACCTTC.

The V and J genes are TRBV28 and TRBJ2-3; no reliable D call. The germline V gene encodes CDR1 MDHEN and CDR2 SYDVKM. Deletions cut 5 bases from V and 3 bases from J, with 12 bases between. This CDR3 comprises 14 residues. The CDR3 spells CASSGPLPTDTQYF. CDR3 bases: TGTGCCAGCAGTGGGCCGCTACCGACAGATACGCAGTATTTT.

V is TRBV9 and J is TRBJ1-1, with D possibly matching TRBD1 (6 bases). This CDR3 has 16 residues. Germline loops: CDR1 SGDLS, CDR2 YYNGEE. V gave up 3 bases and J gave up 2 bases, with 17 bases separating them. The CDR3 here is CASSGSPRGRNTEAFF. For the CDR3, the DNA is TGTGCCAGCAGCGGTAGCCCCAGGGGTCGAAACACTGAAGCTTTCTTT.

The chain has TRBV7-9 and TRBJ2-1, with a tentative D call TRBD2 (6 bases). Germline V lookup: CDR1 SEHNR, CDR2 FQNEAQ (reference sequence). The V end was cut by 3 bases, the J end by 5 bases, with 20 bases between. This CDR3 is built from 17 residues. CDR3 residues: CASSFSRGGNFHNEQFF. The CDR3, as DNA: TGTGCCAGCAGCTTTAGTCGGGGCGGGAATTTTCACAATGAGCAGTTCTTC.

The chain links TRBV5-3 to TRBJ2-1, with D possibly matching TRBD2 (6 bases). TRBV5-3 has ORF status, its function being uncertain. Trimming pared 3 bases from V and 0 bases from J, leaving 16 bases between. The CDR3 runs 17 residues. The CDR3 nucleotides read TGTGCCAGAAGCTCCCCAATAGCGGCCCTCTCCTACAATGAGCAGTTCTTC. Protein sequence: CARSSPIAALSYNEQFF.

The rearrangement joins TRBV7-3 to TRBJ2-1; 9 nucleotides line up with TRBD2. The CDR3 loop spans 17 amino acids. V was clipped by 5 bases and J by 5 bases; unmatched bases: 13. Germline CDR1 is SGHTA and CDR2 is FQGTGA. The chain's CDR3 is CASSPGASGALNNEQFF. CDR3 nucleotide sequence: TGTGCCAGCAGCCCAGGGGCTAGCGGGGCGCTGAACAATGAGCAGTTCTTC.

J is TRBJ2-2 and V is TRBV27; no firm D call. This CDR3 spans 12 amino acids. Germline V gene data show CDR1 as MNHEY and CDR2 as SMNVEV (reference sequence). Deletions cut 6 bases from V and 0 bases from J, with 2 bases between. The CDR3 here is CASSTNTGELFF. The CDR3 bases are TGTGCCAGCAGCACGAACACCGGGGAGCTGTTTTTT.

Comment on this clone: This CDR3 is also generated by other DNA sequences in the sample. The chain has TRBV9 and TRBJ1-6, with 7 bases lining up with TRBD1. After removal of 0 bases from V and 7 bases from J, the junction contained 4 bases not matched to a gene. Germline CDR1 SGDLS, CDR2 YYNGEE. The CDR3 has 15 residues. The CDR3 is CASSVEGAGNSPLHF. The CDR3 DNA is TGTGCCAGCAGCGTAGAGGGGGCAGGGAATTCACCCCTCCACTTT.

In DNA, the CDR3 is TGTGCCAGCAGCTTCCTAGCGGGGGGCTTCACCGGGGAGCTGTTTTTT. Its protein product is CASSFLAGGFTGELFF. V and J are TRBV5-6 and TRBJ2-2; TRBD2 matches at 11 bases. CDR1 and CDR2 (germline): SGHDT, YYEEEE. This CDR3 has 16 residues. The junction had 4 bases not matched to a gene; V was cut back by 2 bases and J by 4 bases.

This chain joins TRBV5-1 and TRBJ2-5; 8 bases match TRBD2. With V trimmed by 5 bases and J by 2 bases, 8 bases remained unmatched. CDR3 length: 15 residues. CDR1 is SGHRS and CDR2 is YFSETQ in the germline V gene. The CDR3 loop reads CASSLGSGGQETQYF. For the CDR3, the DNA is TGCGCCAGCAGTCTTGGGTCGGGGGGGCAAGAGACCCAGTACTTC.

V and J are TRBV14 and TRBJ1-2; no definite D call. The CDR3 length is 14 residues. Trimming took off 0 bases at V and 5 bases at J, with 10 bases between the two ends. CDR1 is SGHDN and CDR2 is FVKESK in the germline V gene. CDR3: CASSQDDRAYGYTF. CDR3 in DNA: TGTGCCAGCAGCCAAGATGACCGGGCTTATGGCTACACCTTC.

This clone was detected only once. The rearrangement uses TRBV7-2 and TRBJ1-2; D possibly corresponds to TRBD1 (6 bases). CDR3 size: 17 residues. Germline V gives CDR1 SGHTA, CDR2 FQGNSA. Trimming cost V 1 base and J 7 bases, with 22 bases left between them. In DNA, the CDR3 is TGTGCCAGCAGCTTAGTGAGCGGGGGGCAGGGACGTTCTGGCTACACCTTC. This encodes CASSLVSGGQGRSGYTF.

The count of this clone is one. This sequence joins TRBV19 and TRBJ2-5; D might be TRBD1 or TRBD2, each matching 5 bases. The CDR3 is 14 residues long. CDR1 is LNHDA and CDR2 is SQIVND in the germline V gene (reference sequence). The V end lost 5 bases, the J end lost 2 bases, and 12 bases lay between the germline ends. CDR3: CASSSAGGQETQYF. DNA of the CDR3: TGTGCCAGTAGTTCTGCTGGGGGTCAAGAGACCCAGTACTTC.

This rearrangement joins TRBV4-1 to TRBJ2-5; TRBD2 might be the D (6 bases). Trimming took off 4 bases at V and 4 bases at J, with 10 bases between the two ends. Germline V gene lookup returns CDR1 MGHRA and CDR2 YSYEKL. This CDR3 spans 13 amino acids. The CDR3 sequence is CASSLGLPETQYF. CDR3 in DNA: TGCGCCAGCAGCCTAGGACTACCAGAGACCCAGTACTTC.

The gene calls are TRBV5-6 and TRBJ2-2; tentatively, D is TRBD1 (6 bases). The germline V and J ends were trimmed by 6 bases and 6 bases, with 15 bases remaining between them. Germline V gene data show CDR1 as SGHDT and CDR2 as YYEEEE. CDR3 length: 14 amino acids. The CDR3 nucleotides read TGTGCCAGCAACGTACAGGGTCAGTCCGGGGAGCTGTTTTTT. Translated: CASNVQGQSGELFF.

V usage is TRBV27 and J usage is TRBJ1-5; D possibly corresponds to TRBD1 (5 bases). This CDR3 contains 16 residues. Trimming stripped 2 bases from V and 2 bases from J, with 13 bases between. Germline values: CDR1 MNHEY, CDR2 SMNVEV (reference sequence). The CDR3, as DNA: TGTGCCAGCAGTTTAATCGGGGGTAAGGGCAATCAGCCCCAGCATTTT. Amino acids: CASSLIGGKGNQPQHF.

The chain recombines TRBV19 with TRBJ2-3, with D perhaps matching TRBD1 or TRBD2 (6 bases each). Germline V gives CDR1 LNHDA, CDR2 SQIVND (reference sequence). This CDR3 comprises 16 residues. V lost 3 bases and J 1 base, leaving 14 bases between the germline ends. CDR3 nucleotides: TGTGCCAGTAGTATCGTGGGGGGCCAAGGCACAGATACGCAGTATTTT. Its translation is CASSIVGGQGTDTQYF.

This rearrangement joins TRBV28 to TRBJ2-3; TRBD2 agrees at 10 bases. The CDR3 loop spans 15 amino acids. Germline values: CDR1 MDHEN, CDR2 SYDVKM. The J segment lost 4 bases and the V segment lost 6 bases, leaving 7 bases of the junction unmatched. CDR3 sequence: CASRVAGGGSDTQYF. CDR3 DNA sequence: TGTGCCAGCAGAGTAGCGGGGGGTGGTTCAGATACGCAGTATTTT.

CDR3 nucleotides: TGTGCCAGTAGTATGGGGGAAGGTAGCTATGGCTACACCTTC. Its protein is CASSMGEGSYGYTF. The V and J genes are TRBV19 and TRBJ1-2; D might be TRBD1 (5 bases). This CDR3 has 14 amino acids. Germline V gives CDR1 LNHDA, CDR2 SQIVND (reference sequence). V was cut by 3 bases and J by 4 bases, with 12 bases left in between.

CDR3 residues: CASGRTDSYEQYF. The CDR3 coding sequence is TGCGCCAGCGGCCGGACAGACTCCTACGAGCAGTACTTC. The chain couples TRBV10-2 to TRBJ2-7, with a tentative D call TRBD1 (6 bases). Germline V gene lookup returns CDR1 WSHSY and CDR2 SAAADI. The V end lost 8 bases, the J end lost 0 bases, and 11 bases lay between the germline ends. The CDR3 length is 13 residues.

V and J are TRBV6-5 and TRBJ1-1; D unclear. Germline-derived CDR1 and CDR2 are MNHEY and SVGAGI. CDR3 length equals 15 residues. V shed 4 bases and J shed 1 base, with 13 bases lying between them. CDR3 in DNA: TGTGCCAGCAGTTCGGGTGGATCCGGGAACACTGAAGCTTTCTTT. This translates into CASSSGGSGNTEAFF.